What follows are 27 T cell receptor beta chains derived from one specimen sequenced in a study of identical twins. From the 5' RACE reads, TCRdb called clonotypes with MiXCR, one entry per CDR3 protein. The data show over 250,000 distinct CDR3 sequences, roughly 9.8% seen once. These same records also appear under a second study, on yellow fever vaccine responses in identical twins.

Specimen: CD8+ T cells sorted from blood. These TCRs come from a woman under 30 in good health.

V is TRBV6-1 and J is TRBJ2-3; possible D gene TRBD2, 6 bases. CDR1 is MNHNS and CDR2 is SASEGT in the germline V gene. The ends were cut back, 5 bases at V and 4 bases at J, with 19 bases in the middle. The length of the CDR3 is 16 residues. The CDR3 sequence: CASSRKEGLSADTQYF. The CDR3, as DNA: TGTGCCAGCAGTAGGAAGGAGGGCCTTTCTGCAGATACGCAGTATTTT.

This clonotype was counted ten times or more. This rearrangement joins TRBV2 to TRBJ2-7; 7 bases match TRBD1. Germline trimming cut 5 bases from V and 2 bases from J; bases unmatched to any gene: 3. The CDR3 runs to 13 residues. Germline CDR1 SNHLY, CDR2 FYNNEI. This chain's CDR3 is CASSWDSTYEQYF. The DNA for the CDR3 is TGTGCCAGCAGTTGGGACAGTACCTACGAGCAGTACTTC.

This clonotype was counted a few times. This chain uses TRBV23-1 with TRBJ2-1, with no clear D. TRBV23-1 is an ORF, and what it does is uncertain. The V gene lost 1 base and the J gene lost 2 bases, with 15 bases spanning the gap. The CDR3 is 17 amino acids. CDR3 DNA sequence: TGCGCCAGCAGTCAATGTTTGTATGGTCCACCCTACAATGAGCAGTTCTTC. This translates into CASSQCLYGPPYNEQFF.

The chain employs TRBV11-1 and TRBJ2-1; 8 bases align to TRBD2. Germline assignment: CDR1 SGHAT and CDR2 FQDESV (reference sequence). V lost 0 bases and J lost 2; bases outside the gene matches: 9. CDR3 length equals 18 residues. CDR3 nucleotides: TGTGCCAGCAGCTTAGCGCGGTCAGCGGGAGCAACCTACAATGAGCAGTTCTTC. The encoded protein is CASSLARSAGATYNEQFF.

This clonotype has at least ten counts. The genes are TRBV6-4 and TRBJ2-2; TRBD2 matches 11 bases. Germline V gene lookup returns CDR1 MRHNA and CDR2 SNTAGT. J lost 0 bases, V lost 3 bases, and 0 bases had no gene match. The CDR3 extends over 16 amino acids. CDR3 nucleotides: TGTGCCAGCAGTGAACTAGCGGGAGCGAACACCGGGGAGCTGTTTTTT. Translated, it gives CASSELAGANTGELFF.

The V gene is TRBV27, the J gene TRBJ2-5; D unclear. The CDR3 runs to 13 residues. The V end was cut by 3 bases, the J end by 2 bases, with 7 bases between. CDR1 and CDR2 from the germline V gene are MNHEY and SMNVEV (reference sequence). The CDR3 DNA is TGTGCCAGCAGTTTCTTGGGGCAAGAGACCCAGTACTTC. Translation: CASSFLGQETQYF.

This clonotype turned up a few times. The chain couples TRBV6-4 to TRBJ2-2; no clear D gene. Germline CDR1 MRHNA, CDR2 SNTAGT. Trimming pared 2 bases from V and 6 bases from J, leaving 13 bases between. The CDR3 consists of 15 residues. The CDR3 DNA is TGTGCCAGCAGTGACCACGGGTCGGCCGCCGGGGAGCTGTTTTTT. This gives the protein CASSDHGSAAGELFF.

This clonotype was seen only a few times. CDR3 residues: CASSLSGLAGLYEQYF. CDR3 nucleotides: TGTGCCAGCAGTTTATCGGGACTAGCGGGACTCTACGAGCAGTACTTC. The chain uses TRBV27 and TRBJ2-7; the match to TRBD2 covers 13 bases. The CDR3 runs 16 residues. The ends lost 0 bases at V and 3 bases at J; junction bases unmatched: 2. Looked up from germline, CDR1 is MNHEY and CDR2 is SMNVEV (reference sequence).

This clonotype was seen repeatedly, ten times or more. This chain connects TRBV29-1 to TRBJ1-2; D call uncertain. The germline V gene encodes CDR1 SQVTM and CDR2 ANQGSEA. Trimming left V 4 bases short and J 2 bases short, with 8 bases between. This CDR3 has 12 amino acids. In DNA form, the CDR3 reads TGCAGCGTTGTGGTAGAGAACTATGGCTACACCTTC. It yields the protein CSVVVENYGYTF.

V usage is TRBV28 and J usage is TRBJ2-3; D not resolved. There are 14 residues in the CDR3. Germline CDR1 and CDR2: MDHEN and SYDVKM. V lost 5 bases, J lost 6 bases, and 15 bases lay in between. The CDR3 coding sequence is TGTGCCAGCAGTCCCGGTTTAAGAGGCGATACGCAGTATTTT. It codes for CASSPGLRGDTQYF.

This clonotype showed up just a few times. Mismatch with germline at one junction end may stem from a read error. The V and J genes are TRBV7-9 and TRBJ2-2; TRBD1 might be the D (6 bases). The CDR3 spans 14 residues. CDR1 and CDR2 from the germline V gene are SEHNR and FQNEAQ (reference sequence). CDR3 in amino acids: CASSRDTHTGELFF. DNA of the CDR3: TGTGCCAGCAGCCGGGACACCCACACTGGGGAGCTGTTTTTT.

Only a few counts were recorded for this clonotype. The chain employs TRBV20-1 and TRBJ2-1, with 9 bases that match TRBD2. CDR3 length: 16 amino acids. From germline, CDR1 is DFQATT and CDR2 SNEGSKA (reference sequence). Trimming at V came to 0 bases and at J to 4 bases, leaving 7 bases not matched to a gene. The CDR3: CSARDREREVYNEQFF. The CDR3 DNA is TGCAGTGCTAGAGATCGAGAGCGGGAGGTTTACAATGAGCAGTTCTTC.

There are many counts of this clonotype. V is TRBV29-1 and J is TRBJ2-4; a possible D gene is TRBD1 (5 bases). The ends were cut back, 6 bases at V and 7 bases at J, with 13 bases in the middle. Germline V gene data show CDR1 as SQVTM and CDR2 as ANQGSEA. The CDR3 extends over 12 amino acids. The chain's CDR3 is CSVTDSANIQYF. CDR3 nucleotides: TGCAGCGTAACAGACAGCGCGAACATTCAGTACTTC.

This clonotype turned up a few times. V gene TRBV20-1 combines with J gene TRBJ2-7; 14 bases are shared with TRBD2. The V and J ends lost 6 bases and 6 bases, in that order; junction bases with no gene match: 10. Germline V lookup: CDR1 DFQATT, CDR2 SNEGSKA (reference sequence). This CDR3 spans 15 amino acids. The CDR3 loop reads CSAPPTSGRVSEQYF. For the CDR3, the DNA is TGCAGTGCCCCGCCGACTAGCGGGAGGGTGAGCGAGCAGTACTTC.

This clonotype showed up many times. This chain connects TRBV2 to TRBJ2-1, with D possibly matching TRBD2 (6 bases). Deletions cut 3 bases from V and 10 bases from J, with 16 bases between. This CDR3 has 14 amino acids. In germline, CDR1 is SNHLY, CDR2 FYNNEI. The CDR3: CASSEGGGSWEQFF. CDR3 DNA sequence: TGTGCCAGCAGTGAGGGAGGTGGGTCATGGGAGCAGTTCTTC.

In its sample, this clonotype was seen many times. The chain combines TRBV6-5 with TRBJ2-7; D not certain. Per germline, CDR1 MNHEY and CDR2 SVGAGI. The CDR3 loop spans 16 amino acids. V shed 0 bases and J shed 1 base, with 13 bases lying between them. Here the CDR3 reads CASSYSMGSGSYEQYF. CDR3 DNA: TGTGCCAGCAGTTACTCGATGGGCAGTGGTTCCTACGAGCAGTACTTC.

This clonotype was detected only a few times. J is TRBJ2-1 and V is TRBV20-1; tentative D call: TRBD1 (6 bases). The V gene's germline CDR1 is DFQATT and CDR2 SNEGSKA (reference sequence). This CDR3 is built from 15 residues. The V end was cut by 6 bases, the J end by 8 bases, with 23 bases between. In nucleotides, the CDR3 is TGCAGTGCCCCCGAAGGCGCAGGGCAGGGGTATGAGCAGTTCTTC. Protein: CSAPEGAGQGYEQFF.

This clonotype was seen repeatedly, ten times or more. The DNA for the CDR3 is TGCGCCAGCAGCCAGGGCGTGCGGGACCCCTCCTACGAGCAGTACTTC. It specifies CASSQGVRDPSYEQYF. The chain uses TRBV4-3 and TRBJ2-7; D might be TRBD2 (6 bases). Germline CDR1 LGHNA, CDR2 YSLEER. V was pared by 3 bases and J by 0 bases, with 15 bases between. The CDR3 is 16 residues long.

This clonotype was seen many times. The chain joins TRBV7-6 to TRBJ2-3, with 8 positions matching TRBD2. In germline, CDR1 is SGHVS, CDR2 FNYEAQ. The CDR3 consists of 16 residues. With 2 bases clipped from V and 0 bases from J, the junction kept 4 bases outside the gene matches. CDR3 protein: CASSLRGGPSTDTQYF. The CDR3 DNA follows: TGTGCCAGCAGCTTACGGGGGGGCCCGAGCACAGATACGCAGTATTTT. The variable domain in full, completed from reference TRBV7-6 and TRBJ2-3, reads GAGVSQSPRYKVTKRGQDVALRCDPISGHVSLYWYRQALGQGPEFLTYFNYEAQQDKSGLPNDRFSAERPEGSISTLTIQRTEQRDSAMYRCASSLRGGPSTDTQYFGPGTRLTVL.

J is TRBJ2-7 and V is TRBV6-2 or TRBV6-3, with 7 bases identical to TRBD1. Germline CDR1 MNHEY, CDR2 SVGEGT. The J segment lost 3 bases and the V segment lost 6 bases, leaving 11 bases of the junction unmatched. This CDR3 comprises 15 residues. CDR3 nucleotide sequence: TGTGCCAGCAGCCAGTACAGGGGTAGAGACTACGAGCAGTACTTC. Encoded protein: CASSQYRGRDYEQYF.

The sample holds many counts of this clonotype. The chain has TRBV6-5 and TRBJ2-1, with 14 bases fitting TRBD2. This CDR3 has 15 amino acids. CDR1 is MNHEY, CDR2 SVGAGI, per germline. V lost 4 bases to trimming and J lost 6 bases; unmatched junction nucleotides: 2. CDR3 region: CASSFGLAGGNEQFF. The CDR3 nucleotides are TGTGCCAGCAGTTTCGGACTAGCGGGGGGCAATGAGCAGTTCTTC.

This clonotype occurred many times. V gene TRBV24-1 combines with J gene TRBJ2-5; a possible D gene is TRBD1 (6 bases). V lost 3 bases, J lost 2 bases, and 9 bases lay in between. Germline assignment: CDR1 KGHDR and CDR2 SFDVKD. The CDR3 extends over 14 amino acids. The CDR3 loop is CATSDLDSQETQYF. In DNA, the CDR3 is TGTGCCACCAGTGATCTGGACAGTCAAGAGACCCAGTACTTC.

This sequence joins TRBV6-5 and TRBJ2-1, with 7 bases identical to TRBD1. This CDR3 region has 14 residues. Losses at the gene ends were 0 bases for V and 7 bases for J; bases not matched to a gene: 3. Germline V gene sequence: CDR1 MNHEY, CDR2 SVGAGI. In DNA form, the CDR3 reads TGTGCCAGCAGTTACTCACAGGGGCGAAATGAGCAGTTCTTC. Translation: CASSYSQGRNEQFF.

CDR3: CSAPHFARFGPFNEKLFF. In DNA form, the CDR3 reads TGCAGTGCCCCCCATTTCGCCCGATTTGGTCCTTTTAATGAAAAACTGTTTTTT. This chain links TRBV20-1 with TRBJ1-4, with D unresolved. Germline V gives CDR1 DFQATT, CDR2 SNEGSKA (reference sequence). The V end was cut by 6 bases, the J end by 4 bases, with 27 bases between. This CDR3 has 18 residues.

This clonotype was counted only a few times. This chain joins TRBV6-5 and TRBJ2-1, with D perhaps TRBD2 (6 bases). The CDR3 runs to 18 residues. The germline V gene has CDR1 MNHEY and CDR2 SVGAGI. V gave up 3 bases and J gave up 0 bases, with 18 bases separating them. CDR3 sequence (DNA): TGTGCCAGCAGTTATGGTTTAGCGCGGGATGACTCCTACAATGAGCAGTTCTTC. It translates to CASSYGLARDDSYNEQFF.

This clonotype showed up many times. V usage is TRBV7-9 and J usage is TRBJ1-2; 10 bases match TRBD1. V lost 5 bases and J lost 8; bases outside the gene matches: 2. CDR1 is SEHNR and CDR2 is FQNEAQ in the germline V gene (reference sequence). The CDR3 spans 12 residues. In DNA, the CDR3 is TGTGCCAGCAGCGGACAGGGGGAAGGCTACACCTTC. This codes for CASSGQGEGYTF.

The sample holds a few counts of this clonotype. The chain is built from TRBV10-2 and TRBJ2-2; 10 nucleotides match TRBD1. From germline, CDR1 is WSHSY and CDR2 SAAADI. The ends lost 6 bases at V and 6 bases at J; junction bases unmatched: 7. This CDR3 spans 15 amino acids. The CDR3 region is CASRSGTGEAGELFF. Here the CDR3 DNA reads TGCGCCAGCAGATCCGGGACAGGGGAAGCCGGGGAGCTGTTTTTT.